The TCR beta chain under discussion was sequenced for a study of identical twins (dated by TCRdb to 2016 to 2017). Regarding the complete study: To test whether fetal clonotypes persist, the study used deep sequencing on TCR alpha and beta repertoires from monozygotic twins, unrelated adults of various ages, and cord blood. To rule out contamination, the twin experiments were replicated at different times with different library preparation protocols. Beyond this particular receptor, the publication reports: Invariant T cells such as MAIT and iNKT could partly confound zero-insertion analyses, though diverse VJ usage argued against this for most clonotypes. The excess sharing between twins in beta out-of-frame sequences was weaker because fewer shared sequences reduced the signal-to-noise ratio. Because the same donors could not be followed over many years, the conclusions depended on cross-sectional statistical analysis. Fewer insertions were carried by abundant cord blood beta clonotypes; a weaker similar trend was observed in young adult naive repertoires, while no such trend was observed in memory repertoires. In monozygotic twins, out-of-frame TCR alpha sharing was systematically underestimated by recombination models, although the models agreed with sharing between unrelated individuals. Compared with coincidental sharing between unrelated individuals, an excess of low generation-probability sequences was observed among out-of-frame TCR alpha sequences shared between twins.

The germline V gene (reference sequence) gives CDR1 as DFQATT and CDR2 as SNEGSKA. The CDR3 covers 15 residues, taking in both the cysteine and the phenylalanine. Just CDR3 DNA is preserved here, 45 bases in frame from base 1. Ends trimmed: V by 0 bases, J by 2 bases; bases unmatched to a gene: 3. The method was 5' RACE. Instrument used: Illumina HiSeq 2000. Template switching introduced a universal primer binding site; the final cDNA contained a unique molecular identifier, enabling accurate counting of TCR cDNA molecules. First-strand cDNA for TCR alpha and beta chains was synthesized from specific primers in the conserved constant-segment region. To control for contamination, each cDNA library was double barcoded with a SMART-Mk sample barcode plus Illumina barcodes. TruSeq adapter sequences, together with Illumina sample barcodes, were added in two successive PCR steps. The TCR alpha and beta cDNA libraries were sequenced on the Illumina HiSeq platform using custom primers. The paper's processing steps were these. MiGEC processed the raw reads to extract unique molecular identifiers, while MiXCR was used to determine the CDR3 positions. For each individual, recombination models were inferred using an EM algorithm with the repgenHMM and IGoR tools. Shared clonotypes were analyzed with the tcR package in R, and sharing was normalized by the product of cloneset sizes. To study raw recombination without the effects of thymic and clonal selection, out-of-frame nonproductive sequences were analyzed. TCRdb itself trimmed the public reads at Q25 with fastp, ran MiXCR and retained productive beta chains. For every CDR3 protein sequence, its rows merge into one entry that carries the most common genes and DNA. None of the V and J calls come from the authors' own analysis; TCRdb made them. The sample table shows some 600,000 distinct CDR3 sequences, and just over 7% are seen once. Approximately 1.5% of the sample comes from the top ten.

This clonotype was found many times. Its specific antigen is unknown. Base quality data are lacking; no much larger clone is found one base away. Every donor was a healthy Caucasian. The twin cohort comprised three pairs of female monozygotic twins, all aged about 18 to 30 years. RNA for TCR libraries was isolated from peripheral blood mononuclear cells. The data also belong to a second study, concerning yellow fever vaccine responses in identical twins. As that second study puts it: The authors reported that the T cell response to vaccination in identical twins appeared partly convergent and partly personalized. Focusing on identical twins, the study followed the T cell clones that responded to the vaccine, and did so with precision.

Sequenced material: PBMCs. The sequence joins TRBV20-1 to TRBJ2-1, and 8 junction bases match TRBD2. This TCR was recovered from a woman younger than 30 in good health. The nucleotides read TGCAGTGCTAGAGAACGGGGGGGCCCCTACAATGAGCAGTTCTTC. It specifies CSARERGGPYNEQFF.